This entry lists 17 T cell receptor beta chains sequenced from one sample in a study of T cells expressing NK-cell markers. TCRdb re-called the 5' RACE reads and gives one entry per CDR3 protein, without DNA. The table lists about 170,000 distinct CDR3 sequences. The specimen sequenced was blood T cells: a sorted CD56 or NKG2C T cell subset, CD4+ or CD8+ T cells, or bulk PBMC T cells (not recorded which). The source is a man aged 18-70 years in good health.

This chain connects TRBV3-1 to TRBJ2-3; the TCRdb call, TRBD1, lacks DNA for checking. There are 14 residues in the CDR3. CDR1 and CDR2 (germline): LGHDT, YNNKEL (reference sequence). CDR3 residues: CASSHRTGADTQYF.

The V call is TRBV28, the J call TRBJ2-7; the TRBD2 assignment by TCRdb is unverifiable without DNA. There are 15 residues in the CDR3. Per germline, CDR1 MDHEN and CDR2 SYDVKM. Here the CDR3 reads CASSTGLAGGYEQYF. The full variable domain, in which reference TRBV28 and TRBJ2-7 provide the parts outside the CDR3, is DVKVTQSSRYLVKRTGEKVFLECVQDMDHENMFWYRQDPGLGLRLIYFSYDVKMKEKGDIPEGYSVSREKKERFSLILESASTNQTSMYLCASSTGLAGGYEQYFGPGTRLTVT.

The rearrangement joins TRBV7-2 to TRBJ2-7; TCRdb's D gene call, TRBD1, goes unchecked for lack of DNA. The length of the CDR3 is 16 residues. Germline V gene lookup returns CDR1 SGHTA and CDR2 FQGNSA. The CDR3 loop reads CASSSPYTRQGYEQYF.

V usage is TRBV11-2 and J usage is TRBJ1-1. Germline loops: CDR1 SGHAT, CDR2 FQNNGV. The CDR3 runs to 12 residues. The CDR3 here is CASSLTYTEAFF. The whole variable domain, filled in from reference TRBV11-2 and TRBJ1-1, reads EAGVAQSPRYKIIEKRQSVAFWCNPISGHATLYWYQQILGQGPKLLIQFQNNGVVDDSQLPKDRFSAERLKGVDSTLKIQPAKLEDSAVYLCASSLTYTEAFFGQGTRLTVV.

This sequence joins TRBV6-1 and TRBJ1-6. This CDR3 region has 15 residues. Looked up from germline, CDR1 is MNHNS and CDR2 is SASEGT. CDR3 residues: CASSLEHSYNSPLHF.

The rearrangement uses TRBV4-1 and TRBJ2-5; without DNA, the TCRdb call of TRBD1 cannot be checked. There are 17 residues in the CDR3. Germline-derived CDR1 and CDR2 are MGHRA and YSYEKL. This CDR3 is CASSQDRGGEYQETQYF.

CDR3 region: CASSQTSGHYEQYF. V is TRBV16 and J is TRBJ2-7; absent DNA, TCRdb's TRBD2 call cannot be checked. Germline V gene data show CDR1 as KGHSY and CDR2 as FQNENV. This CDR3 has 14 amino acids.

This rearrangement joins TRBV11-2 to TRBJ2-7; with no DNA, the TCRdb D assignment of TRBD1 cannot be verified. Germline values: CDR1 SGHAT, CDR2 FQNNGV. The CDR3 is 14 residues long. This chain's CDR3 is CASSRGTRGDEQYF.

The J gene is TRBJ2-3, the V gene TRBV7-8; TCRdb's D call, TRBD1, is unchecked because there is no DNA. This CDR3 spans 12 amino acids. From germline, CDR1 is SGHVS and CDR2 FQNEAQ. The CDR3 reads CASTGGTDTQYF.

The gene calls are TRBV5-1 and TRBJ2-2; the D call of TRBD1 rests on TCRdb alone, since no DNA is present to check it. This CDR3 is built from 15 residues. Per germline, CDR1 SGHRS and CDR2 YFSETQ. The CDR3 reads CASSSSTSGTGELFF.

V is TRBV7-6 and J is TRBJ2-7; the TRBD1 assignment by TCRdb is unverifiable without DNA. CDR3 length: 13 amino acids. CDR1 is SGHVS, CDR2 FNYEAQ, per germline. CDR3: CASSPRVTYEQYF.

The V gene is TRBV7-2, the J gene TRBJ1-3; TCRdb calls TRBD1, which cannot be checked without DNA. CDR1 and CDR2 from the germline V gene are SGHTA and FQGNSA. The CDR3 has 15 amino acids. CDR3 loop: CASQEQGYSGNTIYF.

The V and J genes are TRBV3-1 and TRBJ1-1; TCRdb designates TRBD1, a call that cannot be tested without DNA. The CDR3 runs 17 residues. The germline gives CDR1 LGHDT, CDR2 YNNKEL (reference sequence). CDR3 protein: CASSQGQGALPNTEAFF.

The CDR3 loop is CASSQDLEETQYF. This chain uses TRBV14 with TRBJ2-5. This CDR3 spans 13 amino acids. CDR1 SGHDN and CDR2 FVKESK come from the germline V gene. The variable domain in full, with the rest retrieved from reference TRBV14 and TRBJ2-5, is EAGVTQFPSHSVIEKGQTVTLRCDPISGHDNLYWYRRVMGKEIKFLLHFVKESKQDESGMPNNRFLAERTGGTYSTLKVQPAELEDSGVYFCASSQDLEETQYFGPGTRLLVL.

The chain has TRBV20-1 and TRBJ2-5; TCRdb's assignment of TRBD1 cannot be checked, as there is no DNA. The germline CDR1 and CDR2 sequences are DFQATT and SNEGSKA (reference sequence). This CDR3 is 15 amino acids long. CDR3 region: CSARDLMGAAETQYF.

The rearrangement joins TRBV4-1 to TRBJ2-1; the TRBD1 assignment by TCRdb is unverifiable without DNA. The CDR3 runs to 17 residues. CDR1 is MGHRA, CDR2 YSYEKL, per germline. CDR3 region: CASSQEEDRGRRNEQFF.

This sequence joins TRBV20-1 and TRBJ2-7; TCRdb gives TRBD1 as the D gene, but with no DNA this cannot be confirmed. The CDR3 loop spans 14 amino acids. Germline CDR1 and CDR2: DFQATT and SNEGSKA (reference sequence). CDR3 amino acids: CSARGLRQDYEQYF.